This T cell receptor beta chain was profiled in a study of blood T cells in healthy people across ages. Study-level background: Per two T cells, about one barcoded beta molecule was captured through template switching.

Primed by a sample-barcoded 5' primer and a J-beta primer mix, a second PCR proceeded for about 7 to 12 cycles. Every cDNA molecule carried a tag from a template-switch adaptor bearing 12 random nucleotides. Using its own MiXCR run on the 5' RACE reads, TCRdb lists one record per CDR3 protein. This sample has some 1,800,000 distinct CDR3 sequences, with 35% to 50% found just once. This CDR3 contains 13 residues. Germline V lookup: CDR1 SGHTA, CDR2 FQGNSA. V was pared by 5 bases and J by 5 bases, with 11 bases between. Sequenced input: blood. The chain couples TRBV7-2 to TRBJ2-3; maybe TRBD1 (6 bases). The sequence was collected from a human donor in good health. CDR3 sequence: CASSIQGGDTQYF. The CDR3 DNA is TGTGCCAGCAGCATCCAAGGGGGAGATACGCAGTATTTT.